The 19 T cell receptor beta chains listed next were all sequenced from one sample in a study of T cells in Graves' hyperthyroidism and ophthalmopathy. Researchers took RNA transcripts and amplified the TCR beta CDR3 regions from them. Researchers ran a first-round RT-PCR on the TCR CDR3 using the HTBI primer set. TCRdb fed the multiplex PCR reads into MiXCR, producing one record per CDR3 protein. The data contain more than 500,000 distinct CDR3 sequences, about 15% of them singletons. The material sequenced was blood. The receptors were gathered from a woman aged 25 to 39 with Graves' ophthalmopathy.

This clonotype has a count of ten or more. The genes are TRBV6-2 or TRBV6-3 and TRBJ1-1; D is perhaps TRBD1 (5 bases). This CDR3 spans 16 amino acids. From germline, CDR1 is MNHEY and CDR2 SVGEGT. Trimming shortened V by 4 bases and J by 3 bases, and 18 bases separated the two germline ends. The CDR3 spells CASSWFTGLSDTEAFF. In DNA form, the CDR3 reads TGTGCCAGCAGTTGGTTTACAGGCCTCTCGGACACTGAAGCTTTCTTT.

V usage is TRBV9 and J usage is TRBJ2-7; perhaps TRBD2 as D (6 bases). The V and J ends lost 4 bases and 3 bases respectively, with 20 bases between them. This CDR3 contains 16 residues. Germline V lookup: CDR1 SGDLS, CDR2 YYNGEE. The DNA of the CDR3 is TGTGCCAGCAGCCCAAACTGGGGGGTTCTGGACTACGAGCAGTACTTC. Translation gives CASSPNWGVLDYEQYF.

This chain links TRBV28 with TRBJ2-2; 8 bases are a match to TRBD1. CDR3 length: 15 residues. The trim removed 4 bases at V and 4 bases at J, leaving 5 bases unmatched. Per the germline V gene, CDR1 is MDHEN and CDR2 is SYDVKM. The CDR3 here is CASSYQGAGTGELFF. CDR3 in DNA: TGTGCCAGCAGTTACCAGGGGGCGGGCACCGGGGAGCTGTTTTTT.

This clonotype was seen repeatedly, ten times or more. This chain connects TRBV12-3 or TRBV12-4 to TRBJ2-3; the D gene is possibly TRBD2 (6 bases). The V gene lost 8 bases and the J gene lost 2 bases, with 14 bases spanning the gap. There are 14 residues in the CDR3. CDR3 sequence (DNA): TGTGCCAGCGGCAGGACTATGGCCACAGATACGCAGTATTTT. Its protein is CASGRTMATDTQYF.

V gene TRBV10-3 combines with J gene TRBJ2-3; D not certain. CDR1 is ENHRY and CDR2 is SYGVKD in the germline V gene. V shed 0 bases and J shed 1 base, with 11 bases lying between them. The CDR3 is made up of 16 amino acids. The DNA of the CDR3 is TGTGCCATCAGTGAGTCGGACCCGTCGGGCACAGATACGCAGTATTTT. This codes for CAISESDPSGTDTQYF.

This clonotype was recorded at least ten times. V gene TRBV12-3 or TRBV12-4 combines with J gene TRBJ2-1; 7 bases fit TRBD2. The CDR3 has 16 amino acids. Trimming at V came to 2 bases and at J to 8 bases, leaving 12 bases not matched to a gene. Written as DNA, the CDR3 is TGTGCCAGCAGTTTATTTTTTCGGCGGGAGCACGATGAGCAGTTCTTC. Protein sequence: CASSLFFRREHDEQFF.

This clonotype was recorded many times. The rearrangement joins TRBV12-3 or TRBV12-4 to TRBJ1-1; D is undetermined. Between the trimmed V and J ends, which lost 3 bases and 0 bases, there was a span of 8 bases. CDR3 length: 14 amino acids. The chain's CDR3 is CASSFGNLNTEAFF. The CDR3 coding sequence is TGTGCCAGCAGTTTCGGGAACTTGAACACTGAAGCTTTCTTT.

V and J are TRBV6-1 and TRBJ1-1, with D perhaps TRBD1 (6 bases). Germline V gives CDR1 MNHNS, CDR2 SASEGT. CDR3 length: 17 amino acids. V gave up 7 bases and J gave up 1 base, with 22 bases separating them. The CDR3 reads CASKILTTAGANTEAFF. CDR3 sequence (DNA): TGTGCCAGCAAAATCCTGACCACGGCAGGGGCGAACACTGAAGCTTTCTTT.

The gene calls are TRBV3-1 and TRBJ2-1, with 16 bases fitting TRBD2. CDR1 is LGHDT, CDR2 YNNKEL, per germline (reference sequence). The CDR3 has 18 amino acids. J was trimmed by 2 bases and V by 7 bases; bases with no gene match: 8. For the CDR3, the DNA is TGTGCCAGCACCGGGACTAGCGGGAGGGCCCGAGCCTACAATGAGCAGTTCTTC. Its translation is CASTGTSGRARAYNEQFF.

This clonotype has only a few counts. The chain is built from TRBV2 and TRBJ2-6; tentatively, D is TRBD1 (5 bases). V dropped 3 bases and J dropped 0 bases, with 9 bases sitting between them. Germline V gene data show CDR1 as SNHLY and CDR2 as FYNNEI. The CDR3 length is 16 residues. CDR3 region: CASSDPGHSGANVLTF. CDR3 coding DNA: TGTGCCAGCAGTGACCCTGGACACTCTGGGGCCAACGTCCTGACTTTC. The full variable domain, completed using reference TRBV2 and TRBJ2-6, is EPEVTQTPSHQVTQMGQEVILRCVPISNHLYFYWYRQILGQKVEFLVSFYNNEISEKSEIFDDQFSVERPDGSNFTLKIRSTKLEDSAMYFCASSDPGHSGANVLTFGAGSRLTVL.

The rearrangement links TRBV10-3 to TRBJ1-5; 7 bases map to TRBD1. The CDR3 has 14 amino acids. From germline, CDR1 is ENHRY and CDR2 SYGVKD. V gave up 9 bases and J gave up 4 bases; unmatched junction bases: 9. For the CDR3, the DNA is TGTGCCATATGGGTCGGGACAGAGAATCAGCCCCAGCATTTT. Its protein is CAIWVGTENQPQHF.

CDR3: CASSYSSGRGFDGSYNEQFF. Written as DNA, the CDR3 is TGTGCCAGCAGTTACTCGAGCGGGAGGGGGTTCGACGGGTCCTACAATGAGCAGTTCTTC. The chain carries TRBV6-5 and TRBJ2-1; 10 bases agree with TRBD2. With 0 bases clipped from V and 1 base from J, the junction kept 12 bases outside the gene matches. Germline V gives CDR1 MNHEY, CDR2 SVGAGI. This CDR3 is built from 20 residues.

The CDR3 spells CASSLVSAGGGYTF. The CDR3 DNA is TGTGCCAGCAGCTTAGTGTCGGCAGGAGGAGGCTACACCTTC. The chain carries TRBV11-2 and TRBJ1-2; D gene unclear. The CDR3 contains 14 residues. Germline values: CDR1 SGHAT, CDR2 FQNNGV. V lost 1 base to trimming and J lost 8 bases, with 14 bases between them.

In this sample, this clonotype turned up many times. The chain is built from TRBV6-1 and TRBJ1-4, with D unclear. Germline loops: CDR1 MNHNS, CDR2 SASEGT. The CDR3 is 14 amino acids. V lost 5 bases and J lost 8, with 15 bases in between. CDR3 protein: CASSYVEKDEKLFF. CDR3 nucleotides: TGTGCCAGCAGTTATGTAGAAAAAGACGAAAAACTGTTTTTT.

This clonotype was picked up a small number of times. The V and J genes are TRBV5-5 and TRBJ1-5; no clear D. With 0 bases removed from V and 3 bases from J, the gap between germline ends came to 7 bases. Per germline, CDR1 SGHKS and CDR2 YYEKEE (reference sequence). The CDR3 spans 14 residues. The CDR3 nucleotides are TGTGCCAGCAGCTTGGTTGGGGACAATCAGCCCCAGCATTTT. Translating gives CASSLVGDNQPQHF.

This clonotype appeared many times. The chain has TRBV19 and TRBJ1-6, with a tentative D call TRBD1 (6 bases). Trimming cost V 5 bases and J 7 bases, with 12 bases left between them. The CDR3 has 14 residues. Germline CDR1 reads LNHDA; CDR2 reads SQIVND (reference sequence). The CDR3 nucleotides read TGTGCCAGTAGTTTCAGGACAGAAAATTCACCCCTCCACTTT. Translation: CASSFRTENSPLHF.

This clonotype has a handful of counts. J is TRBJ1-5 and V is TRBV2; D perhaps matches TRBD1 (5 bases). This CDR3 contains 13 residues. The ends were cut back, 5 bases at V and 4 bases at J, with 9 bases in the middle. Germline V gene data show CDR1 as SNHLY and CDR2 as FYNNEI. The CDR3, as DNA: TGTGCCAGCAGTCCCGGGACGAATCAGCCCCAGCATTTT. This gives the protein CASSPGTNQPQHF.

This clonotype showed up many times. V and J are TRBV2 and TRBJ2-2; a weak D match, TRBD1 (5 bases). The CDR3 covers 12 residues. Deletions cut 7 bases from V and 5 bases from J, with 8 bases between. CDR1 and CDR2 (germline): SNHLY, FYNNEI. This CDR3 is CASTQGTGELFF. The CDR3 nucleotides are TGTGCCAGCACTCAGGGAACCGGGGAGCTGTTTTTT.

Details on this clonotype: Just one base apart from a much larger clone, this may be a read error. This chain's CDR3 is CASSQLGGTSDQPQHF. In DNA form, the CDR3 reads TGTGCCAGCAGCCAACTGGGGGGTACTAGCGATCAGCCCCAGCATTTT. The rearrangement links TRBV11-1 to TRBJ1-5; D is perhaps TRBD1 (5 bases). The CDR3 consists of 16 residues. Looked up from germline, CDR1 is SGHAT and CDR2 is FQDESV (reference sequence).